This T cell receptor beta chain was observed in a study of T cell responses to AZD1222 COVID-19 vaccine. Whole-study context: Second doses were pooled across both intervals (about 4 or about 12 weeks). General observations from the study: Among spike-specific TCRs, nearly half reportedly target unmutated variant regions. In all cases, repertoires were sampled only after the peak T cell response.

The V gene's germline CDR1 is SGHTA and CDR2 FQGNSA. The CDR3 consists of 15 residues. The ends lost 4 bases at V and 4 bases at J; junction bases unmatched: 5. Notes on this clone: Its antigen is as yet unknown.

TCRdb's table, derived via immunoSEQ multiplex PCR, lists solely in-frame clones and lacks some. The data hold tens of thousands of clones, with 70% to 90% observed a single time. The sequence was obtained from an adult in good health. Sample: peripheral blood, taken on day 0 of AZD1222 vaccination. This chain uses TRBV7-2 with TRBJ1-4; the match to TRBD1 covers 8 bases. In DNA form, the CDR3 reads TGTGCCAGCAGCTCTCAGGGGGCGGGTAATGAAAAACTGTTTTTT. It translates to CASSSQGAGNEKLFF. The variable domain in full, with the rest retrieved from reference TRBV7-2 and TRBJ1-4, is GAGVSQSPSNKVTEKGKDVELRCDPISGHTALYWYRQSLGQGLEFLIYFQGNSAPDKSGLPSDRFSAERTGGSVSTLTIQRTQQEDSAVYLCASSSQGAGNEKLFFGSGTQLSVL.